The TCR beta chain described here comes from a study of regulatory T cells in long-lasting Graves disease. Both iRepertoire HTBI primers and Arm-PCR of CDR3 regions were used to build the TCR beta libraries. Via MiXCR, TCRdb re-called the multiplex PCR reads, giving one row per CDR3 protein. Of approximately 230,000 distinct CDR3 sequences listed, approximately 16% are singletons. Time point reported: newly diagnosed GD, antithyroid drugs for less than 3 months. Preparation of the TCR library used RNA extracted from PBMCs. This clonotype occurred a few times. The sequenced sample was peripheral blood mononuclear cells (PBMCs), obtained at new diagnosis, from a patient treated with antithyroid drugs. The origin of this receptor is a female donor with Graves disease.

CDR3 amino acids: CASSSNTGTDTQYF. The CDR3 DNA reads as TGTGCCAGCAGTTCCAACACCGGCACAGATACGCAGTATTTT. J is TRBJ2-3 and V is TRBV6-5; D not resolved. Trimming shortened V by 4 bases and J by 1 base, and 9 bases separated the two germline ends. CDR1 MNHEY and CDR2 SVGAGI come from the germline V gene. The CDR3 spans 14 residues.